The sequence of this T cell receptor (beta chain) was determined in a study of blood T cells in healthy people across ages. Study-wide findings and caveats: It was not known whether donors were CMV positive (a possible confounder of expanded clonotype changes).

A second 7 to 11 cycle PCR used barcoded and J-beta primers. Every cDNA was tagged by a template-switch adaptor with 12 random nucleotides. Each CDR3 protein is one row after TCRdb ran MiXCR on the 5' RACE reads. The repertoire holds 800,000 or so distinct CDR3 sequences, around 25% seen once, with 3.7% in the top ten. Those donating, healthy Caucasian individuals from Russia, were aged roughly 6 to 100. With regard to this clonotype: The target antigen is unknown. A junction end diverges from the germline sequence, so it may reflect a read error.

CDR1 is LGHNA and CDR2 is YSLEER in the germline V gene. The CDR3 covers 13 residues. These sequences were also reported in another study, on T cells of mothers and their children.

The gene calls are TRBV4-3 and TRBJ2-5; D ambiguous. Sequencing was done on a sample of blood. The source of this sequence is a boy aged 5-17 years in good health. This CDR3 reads CASSQDKGTEQHF. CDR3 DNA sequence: TGCGCCAGCAGCCAAGACAAGGGAACCGAGCAGCACTTC.